This T cell receptor beta chain was identified during a study of blood T cells in healthy people across ages. Study-level results: Among long-lived donors, naive CD4+ cells were more numerous and diversity higher than in aged donors.

A remark on this clonotype: The antigen remains undetermined.

Primers used in a second PCR of roughly 7 to 12 cycles were a sample-barcoded 5' primer and a J-beta primer mix. TCRdb reanalysed the 5' RACE reads using MiXCR and keeps one entry per CDR3 protein. The sample records 1.5 million to 2 million distinct CDR3 sequences, about 30% being singletons. Germline V gives CDR1 SQVTM, CDR2 ANQGSEA. The CDR3 has 14 amino acids. The V segment lost 4 bases and the J segment 1 base; nucleotides outside the gene matches: 4. The donors, healthy Caucasians from Russia, were aged roughly 6 to 90. The chain couples TRBV29-1 to TRBJ1-1; 9 nucleotides align to TRBD1. The TCR comes from a woman in her 30s in good health. Sequenced material: blood. Here the CDR3 DNA reads TGCAGCGTTGGGACAGGGGTGGCGAACACTGAAGCTTTCTTT. It specifies CSVGTGVANTEAFF. Based on the CDR3 plus reference TRBV29-1 and TRBJ1-1, the full variable domain is SAVISQKPSRDICQRGTSLTIQCQVDSQVTMMFWYRQQPGQSLTLIATANQGSEATYESGFVIDKFPISRPNLTFSTLTVSNMSPEDSSIYLCSVGTGVANTEAFFGQGTRLTVV.